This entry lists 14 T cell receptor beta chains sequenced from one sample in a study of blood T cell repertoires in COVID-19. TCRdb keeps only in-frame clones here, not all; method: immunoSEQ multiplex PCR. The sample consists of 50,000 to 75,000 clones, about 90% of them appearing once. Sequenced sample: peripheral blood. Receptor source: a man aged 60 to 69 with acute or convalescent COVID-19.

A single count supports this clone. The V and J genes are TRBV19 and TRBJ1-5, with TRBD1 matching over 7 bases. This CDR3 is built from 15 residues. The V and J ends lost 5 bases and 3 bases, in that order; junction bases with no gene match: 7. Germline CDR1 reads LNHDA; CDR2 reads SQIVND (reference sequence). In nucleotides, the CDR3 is TGTGCCAGTAGTGAAGGGGGCGGAAACAATCAGCCCCAGCATTTT. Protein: CASSEGGGNNQPQHF.

This chain's CDR3 is CATDPGTGGNQPQHF. The CDR3 nucleotides are TGTGCCACTGACCCCGGGACAGGGGGCAATCAGCCCCAGCATTTT. The chain employs TRBV19 and TRBJ1-5; 10 nucleotides agree with TRBD1. The V segment lost 10 bases and the J segment 2 bases; nucleotides outside the gene matches: 8. Germline V CDR1 and CDR2: LNHDA, SQIVND (reference sequence). The CDR3 contains 15 residues.

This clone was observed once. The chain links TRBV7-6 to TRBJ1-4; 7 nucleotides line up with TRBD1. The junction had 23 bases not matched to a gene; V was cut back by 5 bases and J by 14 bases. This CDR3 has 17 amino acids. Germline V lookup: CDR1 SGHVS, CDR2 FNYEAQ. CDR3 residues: CASSLPDRDRVLGRLFF. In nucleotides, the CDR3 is TGTGCCAGCAGCCTACCCGACCGGGACAGAGTCCTGGGAAGGCTGTTTTTT. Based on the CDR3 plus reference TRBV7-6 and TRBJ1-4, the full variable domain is GAGVSQSPRYKVTKRGQDVALRCDPISGHVSLYWYRQALGQGPEFLTYFNYEAQQDKSGLPNDRFSAERPEGSISTLTIQRTEQRDSAMYRCASSLPDRDRVLGRLFFGSGTQLSVL.

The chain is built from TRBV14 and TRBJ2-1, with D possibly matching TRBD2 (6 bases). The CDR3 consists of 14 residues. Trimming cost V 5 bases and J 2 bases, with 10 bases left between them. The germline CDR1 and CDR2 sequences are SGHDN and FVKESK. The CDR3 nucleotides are TGTGCCAGCAGCGGGGGGTTCGCCTACAATGAGCAGTTCTTC. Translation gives CASSGGFAYNEQFF.

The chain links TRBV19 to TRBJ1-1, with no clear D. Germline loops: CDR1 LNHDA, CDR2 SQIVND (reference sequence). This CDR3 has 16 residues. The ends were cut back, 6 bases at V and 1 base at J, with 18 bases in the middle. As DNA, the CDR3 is TGTGCCAGTAGCGAGATAACCGGGATTAAGAACACTGAAGCTTTCTTT. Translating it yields CASSEITGIKNTEAFF.

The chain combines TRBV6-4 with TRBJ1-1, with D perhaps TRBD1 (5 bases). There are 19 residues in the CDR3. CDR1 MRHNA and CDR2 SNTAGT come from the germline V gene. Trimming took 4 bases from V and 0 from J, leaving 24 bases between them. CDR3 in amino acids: CASSGPFRWGDMMNTEAFF. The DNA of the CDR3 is TGTGCCAGCAGTGGCCCCTTCAGGTGGGGGGATATGATGAACACTGAAGCTTTCTTT.

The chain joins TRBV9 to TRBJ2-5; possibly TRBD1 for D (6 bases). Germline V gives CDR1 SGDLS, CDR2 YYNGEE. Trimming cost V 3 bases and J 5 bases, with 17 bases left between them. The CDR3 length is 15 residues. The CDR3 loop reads CASSALGADYETQYF. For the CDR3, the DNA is TGTGCCAGCAGCGCCCTGGGGGCAGACTACGAGACCCAGTACTTC.

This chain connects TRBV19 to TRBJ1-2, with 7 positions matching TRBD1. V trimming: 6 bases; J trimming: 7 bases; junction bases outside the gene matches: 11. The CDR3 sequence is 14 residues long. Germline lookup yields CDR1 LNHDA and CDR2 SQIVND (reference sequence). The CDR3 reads CASRDATGASGYTF. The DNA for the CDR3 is TGTGCCAGTAGGGATGCAACAGGGGCGAGTGGCTACACCTTC.

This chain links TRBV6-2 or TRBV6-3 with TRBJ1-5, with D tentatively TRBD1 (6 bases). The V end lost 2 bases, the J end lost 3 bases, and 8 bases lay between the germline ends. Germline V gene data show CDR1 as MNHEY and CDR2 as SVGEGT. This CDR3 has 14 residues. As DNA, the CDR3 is TGTGCCAGCAGTTACGGGACAACCAATCAGCCCCAGCATTTT. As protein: CASSYGTTNQPQHF.

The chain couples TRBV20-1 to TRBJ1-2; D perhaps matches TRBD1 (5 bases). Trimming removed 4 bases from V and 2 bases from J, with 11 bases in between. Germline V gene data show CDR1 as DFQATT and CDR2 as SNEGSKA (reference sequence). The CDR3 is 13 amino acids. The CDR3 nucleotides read TGCAGTGCTATTGACCAGGGAAACTATGGCTACACCTTC. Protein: CSAIDQGNYGYTF.

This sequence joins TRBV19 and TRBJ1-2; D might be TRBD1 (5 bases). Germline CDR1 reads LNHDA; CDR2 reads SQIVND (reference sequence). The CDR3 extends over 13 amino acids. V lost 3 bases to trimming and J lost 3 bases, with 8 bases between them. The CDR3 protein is CASSITGDYGYTF. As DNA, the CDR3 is TGTGCCAGTAGTATTACAGGCGACTATGGCTACACCTTC.

The CDR3 is CASSEGVAEETQYF. The CDR3 DNA reads as TGTGCCAGCAGTGAAGGTGTGGCAGAAGAGACCCAGTACTTC. V is TRBV2 and J is TRBJ2-5; D call uncertain. This CDR3 contains 14 residues. V was pared by 1 base and J by 3 bases, with 9 bases between. In germline, CDR1 is SNHLY, CDR2 FYNNEI.

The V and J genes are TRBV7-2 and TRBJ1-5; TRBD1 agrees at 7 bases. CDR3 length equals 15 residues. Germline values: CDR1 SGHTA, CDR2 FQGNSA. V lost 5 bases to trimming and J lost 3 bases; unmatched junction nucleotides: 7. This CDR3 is CASSRDSITNQPQHF. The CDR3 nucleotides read TGTGCCAGCAGCCGGGACAGCATCACCAATCAGCCCCAGCATTTT. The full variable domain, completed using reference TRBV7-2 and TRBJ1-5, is GAGVSQSPSNKVTEKGKDVELRCDPISGHTALYWYRQSLGQGLEFLIYFQGNSAPDKSGLPSDRFSAERTGGSVSTLTIQRTQQEDSAVYLCASSRDSITNQPQHFGDGTRLSIL.

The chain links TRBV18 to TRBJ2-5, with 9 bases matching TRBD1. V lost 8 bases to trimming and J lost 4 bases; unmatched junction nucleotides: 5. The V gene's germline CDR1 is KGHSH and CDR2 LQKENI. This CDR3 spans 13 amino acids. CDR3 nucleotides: TGTGCCAGCCTGGGACAGGGCGTAGAGACCCAGTACTTC. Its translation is CASLGQGVETQYF.